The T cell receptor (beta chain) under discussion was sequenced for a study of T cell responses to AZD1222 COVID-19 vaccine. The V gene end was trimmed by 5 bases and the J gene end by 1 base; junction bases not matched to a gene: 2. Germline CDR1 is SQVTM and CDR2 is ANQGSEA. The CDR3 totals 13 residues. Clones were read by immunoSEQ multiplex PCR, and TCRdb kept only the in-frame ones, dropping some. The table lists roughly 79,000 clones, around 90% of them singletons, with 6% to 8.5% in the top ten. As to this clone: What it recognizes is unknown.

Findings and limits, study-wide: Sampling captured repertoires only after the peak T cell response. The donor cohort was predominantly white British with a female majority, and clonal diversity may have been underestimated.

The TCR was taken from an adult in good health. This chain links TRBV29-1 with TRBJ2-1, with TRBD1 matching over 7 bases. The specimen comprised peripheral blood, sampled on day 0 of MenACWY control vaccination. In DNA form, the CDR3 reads TGCAGCGTTTCGGGACAGTCCTACAATGAGCAGTTCTTC. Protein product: CSVSGQSYNEQFF.